These 30 T cell receptor beta chains came from one sample sequenced in a study of neurological immune-mediated disorders. TCRdb used MiXCR to reprocess the 5' RACE reads, holding one entry per CDR3 protein. The data show about 76,000 distinct CDR3 sequences, 15% to 20% seen once. The sequenced material came from PBMCs. Receptors were obtained from a woman in her forties in good health.

This clonotype was seen many times. The rearrangement joins TRBV27 to TRBJ1-2, with D maybe TRBD1 (5 bases). The V and J ends lost 5 bases and 9 bases respectively, with 16 bases between them. The V gene's germline CDR1 is MNHEY and CDR2 SMNVEV (reference sequence). CDR3 length: 13 residues. CDR3 protein: CASSPSGTLSYTF. The CDR3, as DNA: TGTGCCAGCAGTCCGTCCGGGACCCTAAGCTACACCTTC.

This clonotype was found many times. This chain links TRBV4-1 with TRBJ2-2, with D tentatively TRBD2 (5 bases). V shed 1 base and J shed 1 base, with 10 bases lying between them. Germline assignment: CDR1 MGHRA and CDR2 YSYEKL. This CDR3 has 16 residues. CDR3 DNA: TGCGCCAGCAGCCAAGGACCGGGGTGGAACACCGGGGAGCTGTTTTTT. Amino acid sequence: CASSQGPGWNTGELFF.

This clonotype appeared many times. The V call is TRBV12-3 or TRBV12-4, the J call TRBJ1-1; 10 bases map to TRBD1. The junction had 4 bases not matched to a gene; V was cut back by 5 bases and J by 4 bases. The CDR3 loop spans 14 amino acids. CDR3 nucleotides: TGTGCCAGCAGTCGGAGGACAGGGGGCACTGAAGCTTTCTTT. Protein: CASSRRTGGTEAFF.

In this sample, this clonotype turned up a few times. The chain employs TRBV7-2 and TRBJ2-7; the match to TRBD2 covers 9 bases. V dropped 3 bases and J dropped 5; count of bases not matched to a gene: 8. CDR1 is SGHTA, CDR2 FQGNSA, per germline. The CDR3 runs 15 residues. CDR3 in DNA: TGTGCCAGCAGCTTCGCGGGCGGGGGGGCTGACGAGCAGTACTTC. Its protein product is CASSFAGGGADEQYF.

This clonotype was detected many times. The CDR3 loop reads CASSVAPGFAYEQYF. The CDR3 DNA sequence: TGTGCCAGCAGCGTAGCCCCAGGCTTCGCCTACGAGCAGTACTTC. This sequence joins TRBV9 and TRBJ2-7; D is undetermined. V was pared by 0 bases and J by 2 bases, with 12 bases between. CDR3 length: 15 residues. The V gene's germline CDR1 is SGDLS and CDR2 YYNGEE.

This clonotype showed up many times. V and J are TRBV6-6 and TRBJ1-4; D perhaps matches TRBD1 (6 bases). V gave up 11 bases and J gave up 3 bases, with 22 bases separating them. This CDR3 has 16 residues. The germline gives CDR1 MNHNY, CDR2 SVGAGI (reference sequence). This chain's CDR3 is CAVRDTQGEANEKLFF. The CDR3 DNA is TGTGCCGTAAGGGACACTCAAGGGGAGGCTAATGAAAAACTGTTTTTT.

This clonotype was picked up many times. The V and J genes are TRBV7-2 and TRBJ2-7, with D unresolved. The CDR3 extends over 14 amino acids. CDR1 is SGHTA, CDR2 FQGNSA, per germline. V was trimmed by 3 bases and J by 0 bases, leaving 9 bases between them. In DNA form, the CDR3 reads TGTGCCAGCAGCTTTTTAGGCGGCTCCTACGAGCAGTACTTC. It encodes CASSFLGGSYEQYF. Supplemented by reference TRBV7-2 and TRBJ2-7, the full variable domain reads GAGVSQSPSNKVTEKGKDVELRCDPISGHTALYWYRQSLGQGLEFLIYFQGNSAPDKSGLPSDRFSAERTGGSVSTLTIQRTQQEDSAVYLCASSFLGGSYEQYFGPGTRLTVT.

This rearrangement joins TRBV14 to TRBJ2-1; either TRBD1 or TRBD2 may supply D (5 bases each). The CDR3 runs to 17 residues. Germline loops: CDR1 SGHDN, CDR2 FVKESK. V lost 0 bases and J 6 bases, leaving 18 bases between the germline ends. The CDR3 here is CASSQERQGPKINEQFF. In nucleotides, the CDR3 is TGTGCCAGCAGCCAAGAACGGCAGGGACCGAAAATCAATGAGCAGTTCTTC.

This clonotype was found many times. The V gene is TRBV12-3 or TRBV12-4, the J gene TRBJ1-3; no clear D. V lost 2 bases, J lost 0 bases, and 5 bases lay in between. The CDR3 has 14 residues. The CDR3 loop reads CASSLRFSGNTIYF. In DNA, the CDR3 is TGTGCCAGCAGTTTAAGGTTCTCTGGAAACACCATATATTTT.

This clonotype has a count of ten or more. This chain joins TRBV5-1 and TRBJ2-1; TRBD2 matches 10 bases. V lost 2 bases, J lost 10 bases, and 3 bases stayed unmatched. The length of the CDR3 is 13 residues. Per germline, CDR1 SGHRS and CDR2 YFSETQ. DNA of the CDR3: TGCGCCAGCAGCTTTCTACTAGCGGGGGAGCAGTTCTTC. It specifies CASSFLLAGEQFF.

V usage is TRBV5-6 and J usage is TRBJ2-4; 9 nucleotides align to TRBD2. There are 15 residues in the CDR3. Losses at the gene ends were 4 bases for V and 0 bases for J; bases not matched to a gene: 2. Germline values: CDR1 SGHDT, CDR2 YYEEEE. The CDR3 loop is CASSERGVAKNIQYF. Here the CDR3 DNA reads TGTGCCAGCAGCGAGCGGGGGGTAGCCAAAAACATTCAGTACTTC.

In this sample, this clonotype turned up many times. The V call is TRBV9, the J call TRBJ1-6, with unresolved D. This CDR3 contains 12 residues. Trimming took off 6 bases at V and 10 bases at J, with 11 bases between the two ends. The germline V gene has CDR1 SGDLS and CDR2 YYNGEE. In DNA form, the CDR3 reads TGTGCCAGCACCGGCATTGGATCACCCCTCCACTTT. Residues: CASTGIGSPLHF.

This clonotype was seen only a few times. The chain couples TRBV10-2 to TRBJ1-5; D is ambiguous. Trimming cost V 2 bases and J 6 bases, with 8 bases left between them. Germline V CDR1 and CDR2: WSHSY, SAAADI. The CDR3 runs to 13 residues. The CDR3 DNA reads as TGCGCCAGCAGTGAGGGGAGAACTCAGCCCCAGCATTTT. It specifies CASSEGRTQPQHF.

The rearrangement uses TRBV14 and TRBJ1-6; a weak D match, TRBD1 (5 bases). Trimming left V 1 base short and J 10 bases short, with 23 bases between. CDR1 and CDR2 (germline): SGHDN, FVKESK. The CDR3 spans 18 residues. This chain's CDR3 is CASSQGDGYRARPSPLHF. The CDR3 region has the DNA TGTGCCAGCAGCCAAGGGGACGGATACCGCGCCAGGCCGTCACCCCTCCACTTT.

The sample holds many counts of this clonotype. The rearrangement uses TRBV5-1 and TRBJ1-1; D remains unclear. With 1 base removed from V and 5 bases from J, the gap between germline ends came to 9 bases. This CDR3 has 13 amino acids. Germline assignment: CDR1 SGHRS and CDR2 YFSETQ. CDR3 in DNA: TGCGCCAGCAGCTTGATGTCGGGGACTGAAGCTTTCTTT. This sequence encodes CASSLMSGTEAFF.

This clonotype came up many times. The J gene is TRBJ2-1, the V gene TRBV5-1, with 7 nucleotides matching TRBD1. This CDR3 is 15 amino acids long. J gave up 7 bases and V 0 bases, and 7 bases lay outside the gene matches. Germline V gene data show CDR1 as SGHRS and CDR2 as YFSETQ. CDR3 nucleotide sequence: TGCGCCAGCAGCTTGGTCCCGCAGGGGGAGAATGAGCAGTTCTTC. Protein sequence: CASSLVPQGENEQFF.

This chain connects TRBV29-1 to TRBJ1-1; 10 bases line up with TRBD1. The CDR3 contains 13 residues. CDR1 is SQVTM and CDR2 is ANQGSEA in the germline V gene. The junction had 4 bases not matched to a gene; V was cut back by 6 bases and J by 3 bases. The CDR3 sequence: CSVAGTGDTEAFF. The DNA of the CDR3 is TGCAGCGTGGCCGGGACAGGGGACACTGAAGCTTTCTTT.

Ten or more counts support this clonotype. The V call is TRBV9, the J call TRBJ1-3; D is unclear. Trimming pared 4 bases from V and 2 bases from J, leaving 10 bases between. Germline values: CDR1 SGDLS, CDR2 YYNGEE. This CDR3 contains 14 residues. The CDR3 is CASSPRMAGNTIYF. CDR3 coding DNA: TGTGCCAGCAGCCCCAGGATGGCTGGAAACACCATATATTTT.

This clonotype was recorded many times. This rearrangement joins TRBV5-1 to TRBJ2-3; 8 bases line up with TRBD2. The CDR3 totals 14 residues. V trimming: 7 bases; J trimming: 0 bases; junction bases outside the gene matches: 4. Per the germline V gene, CDR1 is SGHRS and CDR2 is YFSETQ. In DNA, the CDR3 is TGCGCCAGCGCCGGGGGGGGTAGCACAGATACGCAGTATTTT. Its translation is CASAGGGSTDTQYF.

This clonotype was counted at least ten times. The chain uses TRBV20-1 and TRBJ2-7; D is perhaps TRBD2 (7 bases). V was cut by 3 bases and J by 3 bases, with 12 bases left in between. Germline CDR1 is DFQATT and CDR2 is SNEGSKA (reference sequence). The CDR3 has 13 residues. The CDR3 reads CSARGEGDYEQYV. CDR3 sequence (DNA): TGCAGTGCTAGGGGGGAGGGGGACTACGAGCAGTACGTC.

The genes are TRBV5-1 and TRBJ2-3; D ambiguous. The length of the CDR3 is 14 residues. CDR1 and CDR2 (germline): SGHRS, YFSETQ. Between the trimmed V and J ends, which lost 6 bases and 1 base, there was a span of 12 bases. CDR3 sequence (DNA): TGCGCCAGCACCCCTGGCCAGGGCACAGATACGCAGTATTTT. As protein: CASTPGQGTDTQYF.

This clonotype has a count of ten or more. V gene TRBV4-2 combines with J gene TRBJ2-3; D is tentatively TRBD1 or TRBD2 (5 bases each). V was cut by 4 bases and J by 4 bases, with 15 bases left in between. Germline loops: CDR1 LGHNA, CDR2 YNFKEQ. The CDR3 runs 15 residues. For the CDR3, the DNA is TGTGCCAGCAGCCTCCTCCCCCGGGGCGCAGATACGCAGTATTTT. It is translated as CASSLLPRGADTQYF.

This clonotype showed up many times. V and J are TRBV20-1 and TRBJ2-1, with 8 bases identical to TRBD2. V shed 2 bases, J shed 7 bases, and the junction held 7 bases outside the gene matches. The CDR3 contains 14 residues. Germline loops: CDR1 DFQATT, CDR2 SNEGSKA (reference sequence). CDR3 region: CSARNSRGGNEQFF. CDR3 coding DNA: TGCAGTGCTAGAAATAGTCGGGGGGGAAATGAGCAGTTCTTC.

This clonotype was seen ten or more times. This chain uses TRBV4-1 with TRBJ2-3; D uncertain. CDR3 length: 13 residues. Germline CDR1 reads MGHRA; CDR2 reads YSYEKL. V gave up 1 base and J gave up 10 bases, with 12 bases separating them. CDR3 DNA: TGCGCCAGCAGCCAAGTTTGGTGGATAGCGCAGTATTTT. It specifies CASSQVWWIAQYF.

The chain uses TRBV7-7 and TRBJ2-1, with 10 bases fitting TRBD1. The CDR3 is 15 residues long. Trimming removed 6 bases from V and 5 bases from J; junction bases left unmatched: 7. Germline CDR1 is SSHAT and CDR2 is FNYEAQ (reference sequence). CDR3 sequence (DNA): TGTGCCAGCAGTACGGGGACAGGGGCGAACAATGAGCAGTTCTTC. Translation: CASSTGTGANNEQFF.

This clonotype showed up many times. This chain uses TRBV2 with TRBJ2-3, with TRBD2 as a possible D gene (7 bases). This CDR3 is built from 18 residues. Germline V gives CDR1 SNHLY, CDR2 FYNNEI. V lost 3 bases and J lost 2, with 21 bases in between. The DNA for the CDR3 is TGTGCCAGCAGTGATGGCGCGGGGGACACCCCCAACACAGATACGCAGTATTTT. Protein sequence: CASSDGAGDTPNTDTQYF.

The chain uses TRBV6-5 and TRBJ1-2; D possibly corresponds to TRBD1 (5 bases). V was cut by 6 bases and J by 4 bases, with 15 bases left in between. Germline CDR1 reads MNHEY; CDR2 reads SVGAGI. This CDR3 region has 14 residues. CDR3 in amino acids: CASRAGLGGYGYTF. For the CDR3, the DNA is TGTGCCAGCAGGGCGGGTCTCGGGGGCTATGGCTACACCTTC.

This clonotype came up many times. The chain recombines TRBV7-2 with TRBJ2-7; 7 positions agree with TRBD2. Germline CDR1 reads SGHTA; CDR2 reads FQGNSA. The CDR3 runs 18 residues. The V gene end was trimmed by 1 base and the J gene end by 3 bases; junction bases not matched to a gene: 15. CDR3 sequence reads: CASSLDASGFVLNYEQYF. The CDR3 nucleotides are TGTGCCAGCAGCTTAGATGCTAGCGGATTTGTTTTGAACTACGAGCAGTACTTC.

CDR3 coding DNA: TGCAGTGCTAGACAGATCAGCGGGGGGGCGTACAATGAGCAGTTCTTC. It translates to CSARQISGGAYNEQFF. V usage is TRBV20-1 and J usage is TRBJ2-1; 10 bases match TRBD2. Per germline, CDR1 DFQATT and CDR2 SNEGSKA (reference sequence). The CDR3 is 16 amino acids. Germline trimming cut 2 bases from V and 4 bases from J; bases unmatched to any gene: 8.

This clonotype came up many times. The rearrangement uses TRBV5-5 and TRBJ2-2; perhaps TRBD1 as D (5 bases). Germline loops: CDR1 SGHKS, CDR2 YYEKEE (reference sequence). Trimming cost V 3 bases and J 6 bases, with 12 bases left between them. This CDR3 comprises 14 residues. CDR3 sequence (DNA): TGTGCCAGCAGCTCGCAACTGACAGCCGGGGAGCTGTTTTTT. Translated, it gives CASSSQLTAGELFF.